This is a list of T cell receptor beta chains from one sample in a study of T cell responses to AZD1222 COVID-19 vaccine. The repertoire was sequenced with immunoSEQ multiplex PCR; TCRdb's copy has only in-frame clones and lacks some. The table includes some 250,000 clones, 94% detected once. This specimen was peripheral blood, taken 28 days after the second AZD1222 dose. These receptors originate from an adult who received the AZD1222 COVID-19 vaccine. Each CDR3 is given with its conserved first and last residue. The D gene is left open where the match is weak. The size entry is marked missing in some rows and otherwise reads once, few, many or a size class.

D	J	size	V	DNA	CDR3
-	TRBJ1-6	-	TRBV28	TGTGCCAGCAGTTCCCACGGGGGAAGCTCCTATAATTCACCCCTCCACTTT	CASSSHGGSSYNSPLHF
TRBD1	TRBJ1-4	-	TRBV28	TGTGCCAGCAGGGCAGGGGGGCCGTGGGAAAAACTGTTTTTT	CASRAGGPWEKLFF
-	TRBJ2-5	-	TRBV7-2	TGTGCCAGCAGACATGACAGCGCCCTTTGGGAGACCCAGTACTTC	CASRHDSALWETQYF
-	TRBJ1-5	-	TRBV7-9	TGTGCCAGCAGCAAAGGGGCGAATCAGCCCCAGCATTTT	CASSKGANQPQHF
-	TRBJ2-7	-	TRBV5-1	TGCGCCAGCCGAGGTGACAGCTACGAGCAGTACTTC	CASRGDSYEQYF
-	TRBJ1-5	-	TRBV28	TGTGCCAGCAGTCTTTTTAGCAATCAGCCCCAGCATTTT	CASSLFSNQPQHF
-	TRBJ2-7	-	TRBV3-1/TRBV3-2	TGTGCCAGCAGCCAGTGGGGCCCTACGGAGCAGTACTTC	CASSQWGPTEQYF
TRBD1	TRBJ1-1	few	TRBV6-5	TGTGCCAGCAGCCCCGGGACAGTTAATGAAGCTTTCTTT	CASSPGTVNEAFF
-	TRBJ2-1	-	TRBV24-1	TGTGCCACCAGTGATTTTCCCCGGGGTCGGAATGAGCAGTTCTTC	CATSDFPRGRNEQFF
-	TRBJ2-1	-	TRBV3-1/TRBV3-2	TGTGCCAGCGGCCTCGCCGGGGAGCAGTTCTTC	CASGLAGEQFF
-	TRBJ1-1	-	TRBV11-2	TGTGCCAGCAGCCTGGGGTGGCGCATGGGCACTGAAGCTTTCTTT	CASSLGWRMGTEAFF
-	TRBJ1-4	-	TRBV4-2	TGTGCCAGCAGCCAAGATCTTGGGACTCTTAATGAAAAACTGTTTTTT	CASSQDLGTLNEKLFF
-	TRBJ2-7	-	TRBV2	TGTGCCAGCAGTGAAGCAGGAAGCAATTACGAGCAGTACTTC	CASSEAGSNYEQYF
-	TRBJ2-1	-	TRBV7-6	TGTGCCAGCAGCTTTGGACCCGGGGGAAGCTCCTACAATGAGCAGTTCTTC	CASSFGPGGSSYNEQFF
TRBD1	TRBJ1-4	-	TRBV7-2	TGTGCCAGCAGTCGAGAGGGGCCAGGGGGCGGAAATGAAAAACTGTTTTTT	CASSREGPGGGNEKLFF
TRBD2	TRBJ2-1	-	TRBV3-1/TRBV3-2	TGTGCCAGCAGCCTAATCACTAGCGGGAAGTTTGAGCAGTTCTTC	CASSLITSGKFEQFF
-	TRBJ2-7	-	TRBV27	TGTGCCAGCAGACCAACGGGGAGGAGCTCCTACGAGCAGTACTTC	CASRPTGRSSYEQYF
-	TRBJ1-1	-	TRBV5-1	TGCGCCAGCAGCTTGTTGGGGGCCACTGAAGCTTTCTTT	CASSLLGATEAFF
-	TRBJ2-2	-	TRBV7-8	TGTGCCAGCAGCTTGGACAGTATTTACGCGAACACCGGGGAGCTGTTTTTT	CASSLDSIYANTGELFF
-	TRBJ1-1	-	TRBV2	TGTGCCAGCAGTGAGGTAGCGGAAGCTTTCTTT	CASSEVAEAFF
-	TRBJ2-7	-	TRBV7-3	TGTGCCAGCAGTTCTTTTGAGGAGCCCTACGAGCAGTACTTC	CASSSFEEPYEQYF
TRBD1	TRBJ2-1	-	TRBV14	TGTGCCAGCAGCCCCCGGGACAGGCCCTACAATGAGCAGTTCTTC	CASSPRDRPYNEQFF
TRBD1	TRBJ1-2	-	TRBV10-3	TGTGCCATCAGTGAGTTATATGGACAGGGGGACCCTAACTATGGCTACACCTTC	CAISELYGQGDPNYGYTF
-	TRBJ1-2	-	TRBV28	TGTGCCAGCAGTCCGGGGGGAAACTATGGCTACACCTTC	CASSPGGNYGYTF
-	TRBJ1-3	-	TRBV19	TGTGCCTCTGGGGACCGCTTACTTAAGGGAAACACCATATATTTT	CASGDRLLKGNTIYF
TRBD2	TRBJ2-7	-	TRBV10-3	TGTGCCATCAGCCAGCGGGGGGCCTCCTACGAGCAGTACTTC	CAISQRGASYEQYF
-	TRBJ2-7	-	TRBV6-5	TGTGCCAGCAGTCCGGAAGTCGAGCAGTACTTC	CASSPEVEQYF
TRBD1	TRBJ1-2	-	TRBV2	TGTGCCAGCAAGGGGACAGGGGGCGGTCTCGGCTACACCTTC	CASKGTGGGLGYTF
TRBD2	TRBJ2-7	-	TRBV5-4	TGTGCCAGCAGCCCGTCGGTTAGCGGGGGGGCCCTGGACGAGCAGTACTTC	CASSPSVSGGALDEQYF
-	TRBJ1-4	-	TRBV7-2	TGTGCCAGCAGCCTCCGGACATTTGCAACTAATGAAAAACTGTTTTTT	CASSLRTFATNEKLFF
-	TRBJ1-5	once	TRBV28	TGTGCCAGCAGTTTAGCTACCCGAGCCCAGCATTTT	CASSLATRAQHF
TRBD2	TRBJ2-7	-	TRBV5-1	TGCGCCAGCAGCTCGGGACTAGCGGGGAGGTACGAGCAGTACTTC	CASSSGLAGRYEQYF
-	TRBJ2-3	-	TRBV18	TGTGCCAGCTCACCCCCGGGACATAGCACAGATACGCAGTATTTT	CASSPPGHSTDTQYF
-	TRBJ2-7	-	TRBV2	TGTGCCAGCAGTGTGGGAGGAGGCGGCTCCTACGAGCAGTACTTC	CASSVGGGGSYEQYF
-	TRBJ2-2	-	TRBV4-3	TGCGCCAGCAGCGTGGAGCTGTTTTTT	CASSVELFF
TRBD1	TRBJ1-5	-	TRBV18	TGTGCCAGCTCACCGGGACAGGGAGAAGGGCAGCCCCAGCATTTT	CASSPGQGEGQPQHF
-	TRBJ1-2	-	TRBV27	TGTGCCAGCAGCCCGACTGGGGGCTATGGCTACACCTTC	CASSPTGGYGYTF
-	TRBJ2-7	-	TRBV28	TGTGCCAGCAACACTCCCTACGAGCAGTACTTC	CASNTPYEQYF
-	TRBJ2-7	once	TRBV5-6	TGTGCCAGCAGCTTAGGGTCCTCCTACGAGCAGTACTTC	CASSLGSSYEQYF
TRBD2	TRBJ2-6	-	TRBV4-1	TGCGCCAGCAGCCAAGATTTCCCAGCGGGAGATTCTGGGGCCAACGTCCTGACTTTC	CASSQDFPAGDSGANVLTF
-	TRBJ2-1	few	TRBV11-2	TGTGCCAGCAGACAGGGAGGGTCCTACAATGAGCAGTTCTTC	CASRQGGSYNEQFF
-	TRBJ1-1	-	TRBV7-7	TGTGCTAGCAGCGCGGGGGTGAACACTGAAGCTTTCTTT	CASSAGVNTEAFF
TRBD1	TRBJ2-1	once	TRBV7-2	TGTGCCAGCAGACCCGGGACAGGGGGTTCTAATGAGCAGTTCTTC	CASRPGTGGSNEQFF
-	TRBJ1-1	once	TRBV6-6	TGTGCCAGCAAAATAGGGACCGTGAACACTGAAGCTTTCTTT	CASKIGTVNTEAFF
TRBD2	TRBJ2-7	-	TRBV28	TGTGCCAGCAGTCAACGGGGACTAGCGGCGTCCTACGAGCAGTACTTC	CASSQRGLAASYEQYF
-	TRBJ1-4	-	TRBV20-1	TGCAGTGCTAGTTGGCGTCGGAGTGAAAAACTGTTTTTT	CSASWRRSEKLFF
-	TRBJ2-1	-	TRBV28	TGTGCCAGCAGTTTACCCGGACTTCTTCTGGCGGGGACCTACAATGAGCAGTTCTTC	CASSLPGLLLAGTYNEQFF
-	TRBJ1-1	-	TRBV29-1	TGCTGGATTAGCACTGAAGCTTTCTTT	CWISTEAFF
-	TRBJ1-2	once	TRBV10-3	TGTGCCACAATGGGGGACGGGTATGGCTACACCTTC	CATMGDGYGYTF
-	TRBJ2-1	once	TRBV2	TGTGCCAGCAGTGAAGGCAGGGGATACAATGAGCAGTTCTTC	CASSEGRGYNEQFF
-	TRBJ1-5	-	TRBV28	TGTGCCAGCAGTTTAGGGGGGGTAGGTCAGCCCCAGCATTTT	CASSLGGVGQPQHF
TRBD2	TRBJ2-1	-	TRBV28	TGTGCCAGCAGATCTCTAGCGGGGGGGAGTTACAATGAGCAGTTCTTC	CASRSLAGGSYNEQFF
-	TRBJ1-4	-	TRBV29-1	TGCGGGGTCCGACTAGGAAATGAAAAACTGTTTTTT	CGVRLGNEKLFF
-	TRBJ1-1	-	TRBV5-1	TGCGCCAGCAGCTTGGTTGGGGAGGGGACCGAAGCTTTCTTT	CASSLVGEGTEAFF
-	TRBJ2-7	-	TRBV7-9	TGTGCCAGCAGCGCCCAGACCGGGGTTTACGAGCAGTACTTC	CASSAQTGVYEQYF
-	TRBJ2-3	-	TRBV11-2	TGTGCCAGCAGCTTAGACTTAAGCACAGATACGCAGTATTTT	CASSLDLSTDTQYF
-	TRBJ1-2	once	TRBV28	TGTGCCAGCAGTTCAGCCTCCGGGGTAGATTATGGCTACACCTTC	CASSSASGVDYGYTF
-	TRBJ2-7	-	TRBV11-2	TGTGCCAGCAGCTCCGACTTCTACGAGCAGTACTTC	CASSSDFYEQYF
-	TRBJ1-5	-	TRBV4-1	TGCGCCAGTAGAGAGGGCAATCAGCCCCAGCATTTT	CASREGNQPQHF
-	TRBJ1-1	-	TRBV5-4	TGTGCCAGCGTAGGGTCCGGCGGAAACACTGAAGCTTTCTTT	CASVGSGGNTEAFF